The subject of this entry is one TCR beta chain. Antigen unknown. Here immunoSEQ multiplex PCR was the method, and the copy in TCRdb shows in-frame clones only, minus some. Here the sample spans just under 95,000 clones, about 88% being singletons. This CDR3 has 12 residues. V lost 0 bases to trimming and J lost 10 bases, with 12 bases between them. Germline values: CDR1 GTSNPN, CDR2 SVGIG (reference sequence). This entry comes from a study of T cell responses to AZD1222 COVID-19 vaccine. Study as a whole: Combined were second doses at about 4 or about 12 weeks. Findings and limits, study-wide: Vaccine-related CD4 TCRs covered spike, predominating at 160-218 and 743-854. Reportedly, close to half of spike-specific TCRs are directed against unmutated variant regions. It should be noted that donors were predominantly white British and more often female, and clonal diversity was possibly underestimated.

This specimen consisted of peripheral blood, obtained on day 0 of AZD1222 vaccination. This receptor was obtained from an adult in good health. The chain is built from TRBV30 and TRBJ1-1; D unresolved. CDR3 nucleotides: TGTGCCTGGAGTGTAGCCCGTGGAGGAGCTTTCTTT. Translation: CAWSVARGGAFF.